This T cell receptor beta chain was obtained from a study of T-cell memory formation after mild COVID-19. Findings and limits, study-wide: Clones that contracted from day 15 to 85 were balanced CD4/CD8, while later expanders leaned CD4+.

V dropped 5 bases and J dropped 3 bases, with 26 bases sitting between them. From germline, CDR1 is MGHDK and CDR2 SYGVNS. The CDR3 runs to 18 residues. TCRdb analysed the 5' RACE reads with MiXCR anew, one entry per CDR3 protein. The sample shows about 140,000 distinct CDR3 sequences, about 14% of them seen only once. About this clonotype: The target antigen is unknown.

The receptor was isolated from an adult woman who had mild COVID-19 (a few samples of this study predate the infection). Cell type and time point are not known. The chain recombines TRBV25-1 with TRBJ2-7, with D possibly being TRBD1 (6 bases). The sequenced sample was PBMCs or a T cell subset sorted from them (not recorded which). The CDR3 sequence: CASSKVGQSPSTRYEQYF. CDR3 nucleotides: TGTGCCAGCAGTAAAGTCGGACAGAGCCCGTCTACCCGCTACGAGCAGTACTTC.